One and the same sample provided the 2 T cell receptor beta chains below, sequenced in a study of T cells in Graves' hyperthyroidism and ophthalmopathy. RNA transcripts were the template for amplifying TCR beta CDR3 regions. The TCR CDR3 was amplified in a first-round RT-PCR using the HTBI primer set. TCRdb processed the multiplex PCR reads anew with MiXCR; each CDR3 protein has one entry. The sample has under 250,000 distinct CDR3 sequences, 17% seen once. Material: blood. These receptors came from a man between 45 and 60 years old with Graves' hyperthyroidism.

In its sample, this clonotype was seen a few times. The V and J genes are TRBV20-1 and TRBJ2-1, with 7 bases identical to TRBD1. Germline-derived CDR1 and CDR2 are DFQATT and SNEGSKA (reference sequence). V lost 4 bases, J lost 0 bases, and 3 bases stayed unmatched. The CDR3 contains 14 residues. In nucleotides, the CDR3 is TGCAGTGCTAAAGGACAGGCCTCCTACAATGAGCAGTTCTTC. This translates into CSAKGQASYNEQFF.

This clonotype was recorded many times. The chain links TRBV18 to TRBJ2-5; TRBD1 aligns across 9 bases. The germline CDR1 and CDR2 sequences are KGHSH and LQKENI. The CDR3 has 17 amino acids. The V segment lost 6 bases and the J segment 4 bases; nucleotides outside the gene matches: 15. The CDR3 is CASSRGLQGASGETQYF. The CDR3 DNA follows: TGTGCCAGCTCCCGCGGGTTACAGGGGGCGAGTGGAGAGACCCAGTACTTC.